A single sample gave rise to the 17 T cell receptor beta chains below, sequenced in a study of beta chain features in type 1 diabetes. Every bit of the isolated RNA underwent reverse transcription, so sequencing read expressed TCRB transcripts. Assay used: immunoSEQ multiplex PCR; TCRdb lists only in-frame clones, some missing. The profile shows roughly 450,000 clones, 11% to 15% of them singletons. Sequenced: naive CD4+ T cells from blood. Receptors originate from a man aged 25-45 years in good health.

The genes are TRBV7-9 and TRBJ2-6, with 7 bases matching TRBD1. V was pared by 1 base and J by 0 bases, with 6 bases of the junction left unmatched. Germline V gives CDR1 SEHNR, CDR2 FQNEAQ (reference sequence). CDR3 length equals 18 residues. The CDR3 protein is CASSLGGQSYSGANVLTF. CDR3 in DNA: TGTGCCAGCAGCTTAGGGGGACAGAGCTACTCTGGGGCCAACGTCCTGACTTTC.

This clone turned up a few times. The chain joins TRBV7-9 to TRBJ2-7; the match to TRBD1 covers 8 bases. With V trimmed by 6 bases and J by 0 bases, 4 bases remained unmatched. The germline CDR1 and CDR2 sequences are SEHNR and FQNEAQ (reference sequence). This CDR3 is built from 14 residues. The CDR3 nucleotides read TGTGCCAGCAGTTGGACAGGGAGCTCCTACGAGCAGTACTTC. It encodes CASSWTGSSYEQYF.

The rearrangement links TRBV14 to TRBJ1-2; D remains unclear. The germline CDR1 and CDR2 sequences are SGHDN and FVKESK. Deletions cut 2 bases from V and 7 bases from J, with 11 bases between. This CDR3 spans 13 amino acids. DNA of the CDR3: TGTGCCAGCAGCCAAAAGCCCGGAATTGGCTACACCTTC. Its translation is CASSQKPGIGYTF.

The chain uses TRBV7-2 and TRBJ2-5; 8 bases are a match to TRBD1. J lost 1 base, V lost 6 bases, and 1 base had no gene match. Germline CDR1 reads SGHTA; CDR2 reads FQGNSA. This CDR3 is 13 amino acids long. CDR3 bases: TGTGCCAGCAGGCAGGGGGCCCAAGAGACCCAGTACTTC. It yields the protein CASRQGAQETQYF.

The gene calls are TRBV11-2 and TRBJ1-6, with D hard to call. The CDR3 is made up of 13 amino acids. CDR1 and CDR2 (germline): SGHAT, FQNNGV. Trimming removed 6 bases from V and 10 bases from J, with 13 bases in between. The CDR3, as DNA: TGTGCCAGCAGTTATCAGTTGGAGTCACCCCTCCACTTT. Residues: CASSYQLESPLHF.

This clone was seen only a few times. This sequence joins TRBV9 and TRBJ1-3, with unresolved D. V was pared by 0 bases and J by 4 bases, with 8 bases between. Germline loops: CDR1 SGDLS, CDR2 YYNGEE. The CDR3 extends over 14 amino acids. The CDR3 here is CASSVAGKGNTIYF. CDR3 sequence (DNA): TGTGCCAGCAGCGTAGCTGGAAAGGGAAACACCATATATTTT.

This rearrangement joins TRBV18 to TRBJ1-2; D gene uncertain. Germline assignment: CDR1 KGHSH and CDR2 LQKENI. The CDR3 totals 13 residues. The V end was cut by 3 bases, the J end by 6 bases, with 11 bases between. The chain's CDR3 is CASSPKMGNGYTF. CDR3 DNA sequence: TGTGCCAGCTCACCTAAGATGGGAAATGGCTACACCTTC.

This chain connects TRBV7-3 to TRBJ2-7; 10 bases are a match to TRBD2. The CDR3 length is 16 residues. CDR1 and CDR2 from the germline V gene are SGHTA and FQGTGA. Trimming removed 3 bases from V and 4 bases from J; junction bases left unmatched: 9. CDR3 bases: TGTGCCAGCAGCTTGGCTAGCGGGAGTCCCCAGTACGAGCAGTACGTC. Translation gives CASSLASGSPQYEQYV.

V usage is TRBV7-2 and J usage is TRBJ2-1; TRBD2 agrees at 13 bases. The trim removed 1 base at V and 4 bases at J, leaving 7 bases unmatched. Germline values: CDR1 SGHTA, CDR2 FQGNSA. This CDR3 region has 18 residues. CDR3 amino acids: CASSLGTSGSSGYNEQFF. CDR3 DNA sequence: TGTGCCAGCAGCTTAGGGACTAGCGGGAGCTCAGGGTACAATGAGCAGTTCTTC.

This sequence joins TRBV29-1 and TRBJ2-3, with 9 bases identical to TRBD2. In germline, CDR1 is SQVTM, CDR2 ANQGSEA. V lost 3 bases to trimming and J lost 3 bases; unmatched junction nucleotides: 4. The CDR3 extends over 14 amino acids. The CDR3 reads CSVDLAGATDTQYF. The CDR3 DNA follows: TGCAGCGTTGATTTAGCGGGAGCGACAGATACGCAGTATTTT.

This clone has just a few counts. This chain connects TRBV5-1 to TRBJ2-3; possibly TRBD1 for D (9 bases). Germline CDR1 and CDR2: SGHRS and YFSETQ. V was clipped by 3 bases and J by 6 bases, with 23 bases between them. The CDR3 contains 17 residues. CDR3 bases: TGCGCCAGCAGCTCGGGAGGGACAGGGAGTTTGATTGATACGCAGTATTTT. Protein sequence: CASSSGGTGSLIDTQYF.

The table lists this clone with a few counts. This chain connects TRBV30 to TRBJ2-1; 7 bases are shared with TRBD2. CDR1 GTSNPN and CDR2 SVGIG come from the germline V gene (reference sequence). V lost 4 bases and J lost 4; bases outside the gene matches: 7. CDR3 length: 14 residues. The CDR3 here is CAWNGGGLYNEQFF. The CDR3 bases are TGTGCCTGGAACGGGGGAGGGTTATACAATGAGCAGTTCTTC.

This chain uses TRBV9 with TRBJ1-2, with D hard to call. This CDR3 is 13 amino acids long. The germline V and J ends were trimmed by 1 base and 8 bases, with 12 bases remaining between them. In germline, CDR1 is SGDLS, CDR2 YYNGEE. The CDR3 bases are TGTGCCAGCAGCGTACGAGGGCTGCAGGGCTACACCTTC. This sequence encodes CASSVRGLQGYTF.

This clone was detected only a few times. The V call is TRBV5-4, the J call TRBJ2-1; D unclear. The CDR3 loop spans 14 amino acids. Germline values: CDR1 SGHNT, CDR2 YYREEE (reference sequence). V was cut by 2 bases and J by 1 base, with 7 bases left in between. CDR3: CASSFPKSYNEQFF. CDR3 sequence (DNA): TGTGCCAGCAGCTTCCCTAAATCCTACAATGAGCAGTTCTTC.

J is TRBJ2-3 and V is TRBV7-3; perhaps D is TRBD1 or TRBD2 (5 bases each). With 5 bases removed from V and 5 bases from J, the gap between germline ends came to 14 bases. CDR3 length: 14 amino acids. Germline V CDR1 and CDR2: SGHTA, FQGTGA. As DNA, the CDR3 is TGTGCCAGCAGCCTTATTGGGACCGGAGATACGCAGTATTTT. It encodes CASSLIGTGDTQYF.

The chain uses TRBV7-7 and TRBJ2-1; D is perhaps TRBD1 (7 bases). From germline, CDR1 is SSHAT and CDR2 FNYEAQ (reference sequence). The CDR3 has 14 residues. CDR3 bases: TGTGCTAGCGGACAAGGGGGCCCTTACAATGAGCAGTTCTTC. Amino acids: CASGQGGPYNEQFF.

The V call is TRBV7-8, the J call TRBJ1-1; tentative D call: TRBD1 (5 bases). Trimming shortened V by 1 base and J by 10 bases, and 10 bases separated the two germline ends. This CDR3 comprises 12 residues. CDR1 SGHVS and CDR2 FQNEAQ come from the germline V gene. The CDR3 here is CASSLVFGGAFF. CDR3 nucleotides: TGTGCCAGCAGCTTAGTTTTCGGGGGAGCTTTCTTT.